This T cell receptor beta chain was retrieved from a study of blood T cell repertoires in COVID-19. In the study overall: Sources were T cells, B-cell-depleted T cells, or PBMCs; the material itself was cDNA or gDNA.

Germline CDR1 SGDLS, CDR2 YYNGEE. J was trimmed by 0 bases and V by 4 bases; bases with no gene match: 9. The CDR3 is 16 amino acids. Assay used: immunoSEQ multiplex PCR; TCRdb lists only in-frame clones, some missing. Here the sample spans about 190,000 clones, 86% being singletons. The sequenced material came from PBMCs or T cells enriched from blood (not recorded which). This chain connects TRBV9 to TRBJ1-1; 7 bases agree with TRBD1. The clonotype comes from a woman in her thirties or forties in a cohort exposed to, infected with or recovered from COVID-19 (not recorded which). This chain's CDR3 is CASSPGQLDMNTEAFF. DNA for the CDR3: TGTGCCAGCAGCCCGGGACAGCTAGACATGAACACTGAAGCTTTCTTT. The entire variable domain, with the rest obtained from reference TRBV9 and TRBJ1-1, is as follows: DSGVTQTPKHLITATGQRVTLRCSPRSGDLSVYWYQQSLDQGLQFLIQYYNGEERAKGNILERFSAQQFPDLHSELNLSSLELGDSALYFCASSPGQLDMNTEAFFGQGTRLTVV.